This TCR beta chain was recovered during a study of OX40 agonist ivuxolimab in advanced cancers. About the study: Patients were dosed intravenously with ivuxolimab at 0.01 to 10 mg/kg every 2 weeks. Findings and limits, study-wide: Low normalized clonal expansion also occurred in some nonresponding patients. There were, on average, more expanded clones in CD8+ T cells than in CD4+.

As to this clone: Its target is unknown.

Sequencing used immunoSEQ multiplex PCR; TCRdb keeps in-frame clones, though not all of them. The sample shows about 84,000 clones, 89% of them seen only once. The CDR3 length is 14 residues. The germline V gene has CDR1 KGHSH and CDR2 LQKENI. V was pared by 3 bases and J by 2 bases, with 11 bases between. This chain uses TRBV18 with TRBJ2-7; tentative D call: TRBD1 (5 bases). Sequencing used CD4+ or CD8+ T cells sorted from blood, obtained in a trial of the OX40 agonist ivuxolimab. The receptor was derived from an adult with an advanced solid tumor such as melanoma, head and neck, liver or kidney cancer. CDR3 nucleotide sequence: TGTGCCAGCTCACCCCCGACAGTCCCCTACGAGCAGTACTTC. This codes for CASSPPTVPYEQYF.